The sequence of this T cell receptor (beta chain) was determined in a study of blood T cell repertoires in COVID-19. In the authors' methods: Quantification of nucleated cells was approximated via reference gene primer amplification. TCRdb keeps only in-frame clones here, not all; method: immunoSEQ multiplex PCR. V and J calls and clone size are copied from that table; D and trimming were computed from the DNA. Counted here are approximately 240,000 clones, approximately 90% occurring once; the ten biggest clones make up approximately 2%. V was pared by 2 bases and J by 4 bases, with 17 bases between. CDR1 and CDR2 from the germline V gene are SGHDN and FVKESK. The CDR3 length is 16 residues.

This sequence joins TRBV14 and TRBJ1-2; maybe TRBD1 (5 bases). The sequence was obtained from a woman aged 35 to 49 who had recovered from COVID-19. The sequencing sample was made of peripheral blood. CDR3 bases: TGTGCCAGCAGCCAAATTTTTGTAGGGGATTTCTATGGCTACACCTTC. As protein: CASSQIFVGDFYGYTF.